Below are 9 T cell receptor beta chains sequenced from a single sample in a study of Graves' ophthalmopathy and Graves' hyperthyroidism. Transcripts of RNA were the source for amplifying TCR beta CDR3 regions. Following a first-round RT-PCR that used HTBI primers, a second-round multiplex PCR was carried out. TCRdb independently ran MiXCR on the multiplex PCR reads; one entry per CDR3 protein. The table includes 300,000 to 350,000 distinct CDR3 sequences, roughly 15% detected once. The sequencing input was peripheral blood. The receptors were sampled from an adult man with Graves' ophthalmopathy.

This clonotype was seen ten or more times. The rearrangement links TRBV27 to TRBJ1-2; TRBD1 aligns across 7 bases. CDR3 length: 13 residues. Per germline, CDR1 MNHEY and CDR2 SMNVEV (reference sequence). V was pared by 3 bases and J by 7 bases, with 5 bases of the junction left unmatched. CDR3 DNA: TGTGCCAGCAGTTTTTCGGGACAGACTGGCTACACCTTC. This encodes CASSFSGQTGYTF.

This clonotype has at least ten counts. The V call is TRBV20-1, the J call TRBJ1-2, with no clear D. V was clipped by 6 bases and J by 5 bases, with 7 bases between them. The CDR3 totals 10 residues. Per germline, CDR1 DFQATT and CDR2 SNEGSKA (reference sequence). CDR3 sequence: CSAYMYGYTF. The CDR3 nucleotides are TGCAGTGCATATATGTATGGCTACACCTTC.

The chain has TRBV7-8 and TRBJ2-7, with a weak D call TRBD1 (5 bases). The CDR3 contains 12 residues. V lost 8 bases, J lost 6 bases, and 14 bases lay in between. The V gene's germline CDR1 is SGHVS and CDR2 FQNEAQ. CDR3 DNA: TGTGCCAGCCTCGGGCGCACAGGCGAGCAGTACTTC. It yields the protein CASLGRTGEQYF.

This clonotype was picked up many times. The chain combines TRBV19 with TRBJ1-1; 8 positions agree with TRBD1. Trimming at V came to 6 bases and at J to 2 bases, leaving 8 bases not matched to a gene. Germline values: CDR1 LNHDA, CDR2 SQIVND (reference sequence). The length of the CDR3 is 15 residues. CDR3 residues: CASRRKQGGNTEAFF. CDR3 in DNA: TGTGCCAGTAGACGCAAACAGGGGGGAAACACTGAAGCTTTCTTT. Filled out from reference TRBV19 and TRBJ1-1, the complete variable domain reads DGGITQSPKYLFRKEGQNVTLSCEQNLNHDAMYWYRQDPGQGLRLIYYSQIVNDFQKGDIAEGYSVSREKKESFPLTVTSAQKNPTAFYLCASRRKQGGNTEAFFGQGTRLTVV.

The table lists this clonotype with many counts. The genes are TRBV27 and TRBJ2-5; D remains unclear. The V end lost 4 bases, the J end lost 1 base, and 7 bases lay between the germline ends. The CDR3 spans 13 residues. Germline loops: CDR1 MNHEY, CDR2 SMNVEV (reference sequence). The CDR3 loop is CASSSAPQETQYF. Written as DNA, the CDR3 is TGTGCCAGCAGTTCCGCCCCCCAAGAGACCCAGTACTTC.

This clonotype has just one count. The V call is TRBV27, the J call TRBJ1-4; 11 positions agree with TRBD1. There are 15 residues in the CDR3. Per the germline V gene, CDR1 is MNHEY and CDR2 is SMNVEV (reference sequence). The junction had 7 bases not matched to a gene; V was cut back by 9 bases and J by 4 bases. Here the CDR3 reads CASGTGGKGNEKLFF. The CDR3 DNA is TGTGCCAGTGGGACAGGGGGTAAGGGTAATGAAAAACTGTTTTTT.

This clonotype appeared many times. The chain has TRBV6-1 and TRBJ2-4; TRBD1 matches at 7 bases. CDR3 length: 12 residues. The V gene end was trimmed by 3 bases and the J gene end by 8 bases; junction bases not matched to a gene: 1. CDR1 is MNHNS, CDR2 SASEGT, per germline. CDR3 in amino acids: CASSDTGDIQYF. The CDR3 DNA reads TGTGCCAGCAGTGACACAGGGGACATTCAGTACTTC.

This clonotype was detected once. Possible read error: a much larger clone is one base away. Given the absence of the conserved phenylalanine or tryptophan at the CDR3 end, a read error is likely. This chain connects TRBV29-1 to TRBJ2-2, with 9 bases that match TRBD1. From germline, CDR1 is SQVTM and CDR2 ANQGSEA. V dropped 3 bases and J dropped 6; count of bases not matched to a gene: 8. The CDR3 is made up of 15 amino acids. The CDR3 protein is CSVEPGQGRAGELFL. CDR3 nucleotide sequence: TGCAGCGTTGAGCCGGGACAGGGAAGAGCCGGGGAGCTGTTTCTT.

Ten or more counts support this clonotype. This sequence joins TRBV5-1 and TRBJ2-7; D gene unclear. Germline CDR1 and CDR2: SGHRS and YFSETQ. CDR3 length: 14 residues. The V and J ends lost 2 bases and 0 bases respectively, with 9 bases between them. The CDR3 reads CASSLGTNSYEQYF. In nucleotides, the CDR3 is TGCGCCAGCAGCTTAGGAACGAACTCCTACGAGCAGTACTTC.